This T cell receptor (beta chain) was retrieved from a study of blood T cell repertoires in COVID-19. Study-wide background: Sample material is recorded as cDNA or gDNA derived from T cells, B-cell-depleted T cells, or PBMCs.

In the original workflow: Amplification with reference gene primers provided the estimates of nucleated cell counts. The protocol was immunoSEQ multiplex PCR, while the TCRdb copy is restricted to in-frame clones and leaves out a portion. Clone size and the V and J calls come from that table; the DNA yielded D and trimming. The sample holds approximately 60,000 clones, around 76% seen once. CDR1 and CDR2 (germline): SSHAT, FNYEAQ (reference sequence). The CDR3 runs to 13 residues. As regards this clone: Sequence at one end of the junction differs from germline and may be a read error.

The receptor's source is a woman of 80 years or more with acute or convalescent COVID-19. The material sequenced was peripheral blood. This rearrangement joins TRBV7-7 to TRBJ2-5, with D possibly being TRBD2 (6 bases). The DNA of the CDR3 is TGTGCTAGCAGCCCCGGGGCGGGGGAGACCCAGTACTTC. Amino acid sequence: CASSPGAGETQYF.